This entry features one T cell receptor beta chain sequence. The J segment lost 4 bases and the V segment lost 6 bases, leaving 14 bases of the junction unmatched. From germline, CDR1 is MDHEN and CDR2 SYDVKM. CDR3 length: 16 amino acids. The authors' processing: Nucleated cell number was recorded as an estimate derived from reference gene primer amplification. Clones were sequenced by immunoSEQ multiplex PCR, and TCRdb holds only the in-frame ones, with some missing. V, J and clone size are taken as reported in that table, and D and trimming were inferred from the DNA itself. The data hold 250,000 or so clones, with around 89% observed a single time. This specimen comes from a study of blood T cell repertoires in COVID-19. Overall study context: Sample material is recorded as cDNA or gDNA derived from T cells, B-cell-depleted T cells, or PBMCs.

This rearrangement joins TRBV28 to TRBJ2-7, with 8 bases aligning to TRBD2. This receptor was taken from a young woman with COVID-19, enrolled during active disease. The specimen was peripheral blood. The DNA for the CDR3 is TGTGCCAGCAGCCCCCCGGGGGGGAACGCTGATTACGAGCAGTACTTC. Translated, it gives CASSPPGGNADYEQYF.